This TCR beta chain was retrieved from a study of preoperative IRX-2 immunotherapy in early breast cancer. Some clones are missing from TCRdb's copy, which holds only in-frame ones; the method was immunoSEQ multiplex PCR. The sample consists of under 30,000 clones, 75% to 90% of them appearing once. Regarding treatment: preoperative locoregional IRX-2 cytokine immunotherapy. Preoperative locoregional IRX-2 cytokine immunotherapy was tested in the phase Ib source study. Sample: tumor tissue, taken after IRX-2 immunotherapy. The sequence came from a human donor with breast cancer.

As DNA, the CDR3 is TGTGCCAGCAGCTTGTTGGCTAGCGGGGTTTTCTTC. It is translated as CASSLLASGVFF. The chain combines TRBV5-4 with TRBJ2-1, with TRBD2 matching 9 bases. CDR3 size: 12 residues. With V trimmed by 1 base and J by 16 bases, 6 bases remained unmatched. Germline CDR1 and CDR2: SGHNT and YYREEE (reference sequence).